This T cell receptor beta chain was recorded in a study of cytomegalovirus exposure and HLA in healthy donors (dated by TCRdb to 2016 to 2017). About the investigation overall: The roughly 670 repertoires of the first cohort and the 95 to 150 validation repertoires were produced on the same platform, according to a later analysis. Besides the first cohort of 550 to 750 subjects, a separate validation cohort made up of over 95 different subjects was used. To predict cytomegalovirus infection status, the study combined high-throughput TCR immunosequencing, statistical association of individual TCRs with disease status, and machine learning. The study aimed to test whether signatures of past pathogen exposure could be identified by cataloging public T cell receptors. Paper-wide results and their limitations: In vitro tests confirmed that a few of the cytomegalovirus-associated TCR beta chains recognize cytomegalovirus antigens. The validation cohort had no HLA typing available for a later analysis, so co-occurrence within that cohort was assessed over all 130 or so repertoires. According to the authors, the approach could potentially be generalized to other disease states and immunological phenotypes. In a later analysis, TCRs clustered in the first cohort were found to also tend to co-occur in the 120 or so validation repertoires, with about 93% of cluster scores above 0. In the study, 150 to 200 TCR beta chains were listed as associated with cytomegalovirus. Across donors, most TCR sequences were observed very rarely, whereas some public TCRs were present in many individuals. Cytomegalovirus status was reported to be diagnosed by the classifier with high specificity and sensitivity in both the original and validation cohorts.

Germline trimming amounts to 5 bases on V and 3 bases on J, with 9 as the count of junction bases outside the gene matches. Its CDR3 holds 15 amino acids, cysteine through phenylalanine. Left in the record is the CDR3 DNA by itself, 45 bases read in frame from the first base. In the germline V gene, CDR1 corresponds to ENHRY and CDR2 to SYGVKD. Receptors were amplified or captured by the immunoSEQ multiplex PCR assay. As for the authors' bioinformatics: To diagnose cytomegalovirus status from the catalog of TCR beta chain sequences, a statistical classification framework was built. In TCRdb, the immuneACCESS table is reduced to in-frame sequences with V and J assigned. These tables do not hold every clone; where another copy was compared, an unresolved V gene accounts for under half, and the others remain unexplained. The V and J calls and clone size were taken over from that table, and D and trimming were inferred from the DNA. This sample is represented by hundreds of thousands of clones; around 80% of them were singletons. About 14% of the sample is in the top ten clones.

This clone showed up just a few times. No antigen is known for it. Base qualities are not recorded, but no much larger clone differs from it by a single base. Donors formed part of the validation cohort, which comprised 120 subjects and was distinct from the first cohort of some 700 subjects. This receptor was identified in a woman aged 25 to 39 in good health and CMV-seropositive. The V and J segments used are TRBV10-3 and TRBJ1-2; TRBD1 matches 7 bases in the middle. Sequencing was carried out using PBMCs. The CDR3 reads as follows: CAISLLGQAYYGYTF. The DNA is TGTGCCATCAGTTTACTCGGACAGGCATACTATGGCTACACCTTC.